A selection of T cell receptor beta chains follows, all from one sample in a study of identical twins. TCRdb called the 5' RACE reads again in MiXCR, with one record for every CDR3 protein. The repertoire holds 650,000 to 800,000 distinct CDR3 sequences, with 8.5% to 9.5% as singletons. This sample was also put to use in a study of yellow fever vaccine responses in identical twins.

Sequencing was performed on PBMCs. Every receptor here comes from a woman aged 18 to 35 in good health. Each CDR3 is given with its conserved first and last residue. D genes are given only for firm matches. Clone sizes are given selectively: once, few, many, or a class where the clone is expanded.

TRBV3-1	.	13	TRBJ2-5	many	CASSQTRQETQYF	TGTGCCAGCAGCCAAACTAGACAAGAGACCCAGTACTTC
TRBV13	.	14	TRBJ2-1	many	CASSSNVNLDEQFF	TGTGCCAGCAGTTCAAACGTGAATTTAGATGAGCAGTTCTTC
TRBV7-9	.	15	TRBJ2-2	few	CASSLEVSGAGELFF	TGTGCCAGCAGCTTAGAAGTGAGCGGCGCCGGGGAGCTGTTTTTT
TRBV2	.	12	TRBJ1-5	many	CASRADDQPQHF	TGTGCCAGCAGAGCCGACGATCAGCCCCAGCATTTT
TRBV12-5	.	14	TRBJ2-1	.	CASGLGPNYNEQFF	TGTGCTAGTGGTTTGGGGCCCAACTACAATGAGCAGTTCTTC
TRBV19	.	12	TRBJ2-7	.	CASSNTVYEQYF	TGTGCCAGTAGTAACACAGTTTACGAGCAGTACTTC
TRBV3-1	.	14	TRBJ2-7	many	CASSSGTASYEQYF	TGTGCCAGCAGCTCCGGGACGGCCTCCTACGAGCAGTACTTC
TRBV7-9	.	14	TRBJ2-1	.	CASSEGTTYNEQFF	TGTGCCAGCAGCGAAGGGACCACCTACAATGAGCAGTTCTTC
TRBV28	.	15	TRBJ2-2	.	CASSLSPVNTGELFF	TGTGCCAGCAGTTTATCCCCGGTCAACACCGGGGAGCTGTTTTTT
TRBV20-1	TRBD1	14	TRBJ2-7	few	CSAPDRDRGYEQYF	TGCAGTGCCCCGGACCGGGACAGGGGCTACGAGCAGTACTTC
TRBV4-3	TRBD2	16	TRBJ2-7	many	CASSQDLAGASDEQYF	TGCGCCAGCAGCCAAGATCTAGCGGGAGCGAGCGACGAGCAGTACTTC
TRBV20-1	.	13	TRBJ2-7	few	CSAPGTPGYEQYF	TGCAGTGCCCCCGGGACACCCGGCTACGAGCAGTACTTC
TRBV7-9	.	16	TRBJ2-2	.	CASSSWRGQGTGELFF	TGTGCCAGCAGCTCGTGGAGGGGGCAAGGAACCGGGGAGCTGTTTTTT
TRBV10-3	.	17	TRBJ2-1	.	CAISESNLEATYNEQFF	TGTGCCATCAGTGAGTCGAATTTGGAAGCTACCTACAATGAGCAGTTCTTC
TRBV12-3/TRBV12-4	.	15	TRBJ1-3	few	CASSPPPGIGNTIYF	TGTGCCAGCAGTCCGCCCCCAGGAATCGGAAACACCATATATTTT
TRBV5-1	.	14	TRBJ1-2	few	CASSFKQGYYGYTF	TGCGCCAGCAGCTTTAAGCAGGGTTACTATGGCTACACCTTC
TRBV12-3/TRBV12-4	.	14	TRBJ2-2	many	CASSTGRNTGELFF	TGTGCCAGCAGCACGGGACGGAACACCGGGGAGCTGTTTTTT
TRBV6-2/TRBV6-3	.	14	TRBJ2-7	.	CASQLDYELYEQYF	TGTGCCAGCCAACTCGACTACGAACTATACGAGCAGTACTTC
TRBV7-9	.	15	TRBJ2-2	few	CASSLESANTGELFF	TGTGCCAGCAGCTTAGAAAGCGCGAACACCGGGGAGCTGTTTTTT
TRBV20-1	TRBD1	15	TRBJ2-1	few	CSASLRDRDSNEQFF	TGCAGTGCTAGCCTCCGGGACAGGGACTCCAATGAGCAGTTCTTC
TRBV9	.	13	TRBJ2-1	.	CASSLWAGDEQFF	TGTGCCAGCAGCCTGTGGGCCGGGGATGAGCAGTTCTTC
TRBV7-7	.	14	TRBJ1-1	.	CASSPGDLNTEAFF	TGTGCTAGCAGCCCAGGGGACCTGAACACTGAAGCTTTCTTT
TRBV20-1	TRBD1	13	TRBJ2-1	many	CSARDRGYNEQFF	TGCAGTGCCCGGGACAGGGGTTACAATGAGCAGTTCTTC
TRBV12-3/TRBV12-4	.	13	TRBJ1-4	many	CASSLLGNEKLFF	TGTGCCAGCAGTTTGCTAGGGAATGAAAAACTGTTTTTT
TRBV11-2	TRBD2	18	TRBJ2-1	.	CASNGGAGAITSYNEQFF	TGTGCCAGCAACGGGGGGGCAGGGGCCATAACTTCCTACAATGAGCAGTTCTTC
TRBV29-1	.	11	TRBJ2-7	many	CSVEEAGEQYF	TGCAGCGTTGAAGAGGCGGGCGAGCAGTACTTC
TRBV6-2/TRBV6-3	.	14	TRBJ1-1	many	CASSYALLNTEAFF	TGTGCCAGCAGTTACGCGCTTTTGAACACTGAAGCTTTCTTT